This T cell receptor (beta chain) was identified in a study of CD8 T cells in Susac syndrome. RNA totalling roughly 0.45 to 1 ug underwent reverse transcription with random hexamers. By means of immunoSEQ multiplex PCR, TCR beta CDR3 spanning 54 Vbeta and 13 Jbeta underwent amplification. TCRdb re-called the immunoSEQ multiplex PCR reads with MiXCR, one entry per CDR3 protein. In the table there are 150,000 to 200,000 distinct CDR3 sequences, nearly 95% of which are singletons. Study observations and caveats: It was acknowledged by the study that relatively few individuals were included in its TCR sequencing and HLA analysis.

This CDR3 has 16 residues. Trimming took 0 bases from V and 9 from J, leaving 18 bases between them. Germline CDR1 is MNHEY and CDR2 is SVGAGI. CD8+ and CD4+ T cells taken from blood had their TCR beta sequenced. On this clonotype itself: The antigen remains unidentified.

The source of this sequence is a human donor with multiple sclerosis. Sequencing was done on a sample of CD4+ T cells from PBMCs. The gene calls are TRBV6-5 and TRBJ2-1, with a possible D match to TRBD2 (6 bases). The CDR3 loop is CASSYSMIGRGGEQFF. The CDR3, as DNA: TGTGCCAGCAGTTACTCGATGATCGGGAGAGGTGGTGAGCAGTTCTTC.